This is a list of T cell receptor beta chains from one sample in a study of OX40 agonist ivuxolimab in advanced cancers. Sequencing was performed with immunoSEQ multiplex PCR; in TCRdb, only in-frame clones are kept and a portion is missing. This sample has about 34,000 clones, with about four fifths found just once. The sample here was CD4+ or CD8+ T cells sorted from blood, taken in a trial of the OX40 agonist ivuxolimab. The receptors come from an adult with an advanced solid tumor such as melanoma, head and neck, liver or kidney cancer. The CDR3 runs from the conserved cysteine through the conserved F or W. Each record gives: V gene, D gene, J gene, clone size, CDR3 length, CDR3 DNA, CDR3 protein. The D gene is left open where the match is weak. Clone sizes are given selectively: once, few, many, or a class where the clone is expanded.

TRBV20-1	TRBD2	TRBJ2-7	.	11	TGCAGTGGGGGGGACTACGATGAGCAGTACTTC	CSGGDYDEQYF
TRBV5-1	TRBD2	TRBJ2-1	.	15	TGCGCCAGCAGCCCTCCTAGCGGGAGCACGGATGAGCAGTTCTTC	CASSPPSGSTDEQFF
TRBV6-1	TRBD2	TRBJ2-7	.	15	TGTGCCAGCAGGAACCGGGACTACGGCGTGTACGAGCAGTACTTC	CASRNRDYGVYEQYF
TRBV14	TRBD1	TRBJ1-4	.	15	TGTGCCAGCAGCTCTCGGACAGGCTTAAATGAAAAACTGTTTTTT	CASSSRTGLNEKLFF
TRBV5-4	.	TRBJ1-5	.	15	TGTGCCAGCAGCTTGGACCCCCGAGGCGATCAGCCCCAGCATTTT	CASSLDPRGDQPQHF
TRBV10-3	.	TRBJ2-1	.	13	TGTGCCATCAGTGAGGAGGGTAGAGGTGAGCAGTTCTTC	CAISEEGRGEQFF
TRBV5-1	.	TRBJ2-7	.	16	TGCGCCAGCAGAGCCCTTGGGAGCGGCGGTAGATACGAGCAGTACTTC	CASRALGSGGRYEQYF
TRBV5-1	TRBD2	TRBJ2-5	.	15	TGCGCCAGCAGCTCGGGGAGGGTTCTTTTAGAGACCCAGTACTTC	CASSSGRVLLETQYF
TRBV7-2	.	TRBJ1-1	.	14	TGTGCCAGCAGCCCCGGGCTACTTAGCCCTGAAGCTTTCTTT	CASSPGLLSPEAFF
TRBV19	TRBD2	TRBJ2-3	.	16	TGTGCCAGTAGTATATTAAGCGGGAGCCGCACAGATACGCAGTATTTT	CASSILSGSRTDTQYF
TRBV5-6	.	TRBJ1-5	.	16	TGTGCCAGCAGCTTGTGGGGTCAAACTAGCAATCAGCCCCAGCATTTT	CASSLWGQTSNQPQHF
TRBV5-5	TRBD2	TRBJ2-5	.	16	TGTGCCAGCAGCTCGACTAGAGCGGGAGGAGGTGAGACCCAGTACTTC	CASSSTRAGGGETQYF
TRBV19	TRBD2	TRBJ2-3	.	16	TGTGCCAGTAGTCCCCAGGGACTAGCGGACCGGGATACGCAGTATTTT	CASSPQGLADRDTQYF
TRBV28	.	TRBJ2-3	.	17	TGTGCCAGCAGTTTGGTTGGGGCAGGGAGGCGCAATCAGCCCCAGTATTTT	CASSLVGAGRRNQPQYF
TRBV2	.	TRBJ1-3	.	16	TGTGCCAGCAGTGAACCTAGGGGCAGCTCTGGAAACACCATATATTTT	CASSEPRGSSGNTIYF
TRBV6-1	.	TRBJ1-2	medium-sized	13	TGTGCCAGCAGCATCGACAGTTCGAGTGGCTACACCTTC	CASSIDSSSGYTF
TRBV19	.	TRBJ1-1	.	11	TGTGCCACCGGGGGTTACACTGAAGCTTTCTTT	CATGGYTEAFF
TRBV19	TRBD2	TRBJ2-5	.	18	TGTGCCAGTAGTTTCCACCCCGTGACTAGCGGGGGCCAAGAGACCCAGTACTTC	CASSFHPVTSGGQETQYF
TRBV9	.	TRBJ1-1	.	13	TGTGCCAGCAGCTCGAGGCCCTACACTGAAGCTTTCTTT	CASSSRPYTEAFF
TRBV11-3	TRBD1	TRBJ2-2	.	16	TGTGCCAGCAGCTCCGGTGGGACAGGGAACACCGGGGAGCTGTTTTTT	CASSSGGTGNTGELFF
TRBV4-3	.	TRBJ2-7	.	14	TGCGCCAGCAGCCAAGATCTGGCAGGGGTCGAGCAGTACTTC	CASSQDLAGVEQYF
TRBV6-6	.	TRBJ2-6	.	14	TGTGCCAGCGTAGGAGCCTCTGGGGCCAACGTCCTGACTTTC	CASVGASGANVLTF
TRBV28	.	TRBJ1-2	.	14	TGTGCCAGCAGTTTACTCGCAGGACTCCAGGACTACACCTTC	CASSLLAGLQDYTF
TRBV5-4	.	TRBJ1-6	.	17	TGTGCCAGCAGCTTGGGAGGGACCGGCTCCTATAATTCACCCCTCCACTTT	CASSLGGTGSYNSPLHF
TRBV29-1	.	TRBJ2-2	.	12	TGCAGCGCCCAGACTGACACCGGGGAGCTGTTTTTT	CSAQTDTGELFF
TRBV15	.	TRBJ1-1	.	13	TGTGCCACCAGCAGAGCGGCAACCGACGAAGCTTTCTTT	CATSRAATDEAFF
TRBV27	.	TRBJ2-7	.	12	TGTGCCAGCAGTTTAAAGCGCTACGAGCAGTACTTC	CASSLKRYEQYF
TRBV29-1	.	TRBJ1-2	.	12	TGCAGCGTTACCGATGACAGTTATGGCTACACCTTC	CSVTDDSYGYTF
TRBV19	.	TRBJ2-2	.	13	TGTGCCAGTAGTTTCCTCGGGACCGGGGAGCTGTTTTTT	CASSFLGTGELFF
TRBV9	.	TRBJ2-4	few	15	TGTGCCAGCAGCGTAGCCGAGGGGCCGGCAAACATTCAGTACTTC	CASSVAEGPANIQYF
TRBV19	TRBD2	TRBJ2-1	few	18	TGTGCCAGTACTCCGACTAGCGGGGGCCCGAGCTCCTACAATGAGCAGTTCTTC	CASTPTSGGPSSYNEQFF
TRBV2	TRBD2	TRBJ2-1	.	14	TGTGCCAGCAGACTAGCGGGGGGGACCAATGAGCAGTTCTTC	CASRLAGGTNEQFF
TRBV7-9	.	TRBJ1-5	.	14	TGTGCCAGCAGCTCCTCGAATGGGGGACAGCCCCAGCATTTT	CASSSSNGGQPQHF
TRBV9	TRBD1	TRBJ2-1	.	13	TGTGCCAGCAAGAGGGGGACAGACAATGAGCAGTTCTTC	CASKRGTDNEQFF
TRBV19	TRBD2	TRBJ2-3	.	14	TGTGCCTCCGCAGATAGCGGGCCCACAGATACGCAGTATTTT	CASADSGPTDTQYF
TRBV15	.	TRBJ2-5	.	17	TGTGCCACCAGCAGAGGGAGCGGGACAGCACGTCAAGAGACCCAGTACTTC	CATSRGSGTARQETQYF
TRBV7-6	.	TRBJ1-1	.	14	TGTGCCAGCAGCTTGGGTGGCCAACTCGCGGAAGCTTTCTTT	CASSLGGQLAEAFF
TRBV6-1	.	TRBJ1-1	.	12	TGTGCCAGCAGCACCTTAGTCGCTGGAGCTTTCTTT	CASSTLVAGAFF
TRBV10-3	TRBD1	TRBJ1-2	.	15	TGTGCCATCAGTGAGACCGACAGGGGGCGTAACGGCTACACCTTC	CAISETDRGRNGYTF
TRBV10-1	TRBD2	TRBJ2-3	.	14	TGCGCCAGCAGTGAAGGACTAGCAAAAGATACGCAGTATTTT	CASSEGLAKDTQYF
TRBV5-5	.	TRBJ1-5	.	16	TGTGCCAGCAGCTTGGCGGCGGGTGCGAGCAATCAGCCCCAGCATTTT	CASSLAAGASNQPQHF
TRBV30	.	TRBJ1-6	.	13	TGTGCCTGGAGTACTGACAGTAATTCACCCCTCCACTTT	CAWSTDSNSPLHF
TRBV21-1	.	TRBJ2-3	.	16	TGTGCCAGCAGCAAAGCGGAGGGAATGAGCACAGATACGCAGTATTTT	CASSKAEGMSTDTQYF
TRBV19	TRBD2	TRBJ2-1	.	16	TGTGCCAGTAGCAAACCCGGGACTAGCGGGAGGAATGAGCAGTTCTTC	CASSKPGTSGRNEQFF
TRBV5-4	TRBD1	TRBJ1-4	.	15	TGTGCCAGCAGCTTGGCGGGACAGGGCAATGAAAAACTGTTTTTT	CASSLAGQGNEKLFF
TRBV11-2	TRBD2	TRBJ2-2	few	15	TGTGCCAGCAGCTTATTAGCGGGAGGGCCCGGGGAGCTGTTTTTT	CASSLLAGGPGELFF
TRBV28	.	TRBJ2-3	.	14	TGTGCCAGCAGTTTAGACAGGAACACAGATACGCAGTATTTT	CASSLDRNTDTQYF
TRBV25-1	.	TRBJ2-1	.	12	TGTGCCAGCAGTGATTACGGGAATGAGCAGTTCTTC	CASSDYGNEQFF
TRBV7-6	TRBD1	TRBJ2-1	.	16	TGTGCCAGCAGCTTAATTTGGGGACAGGGAGGCAATGAGCAGTTCTTC	CASSLIWGQGGNEQFF
TRBV4-3	TRBD1	TRBJ1-5	.	13	TGCGCCAGCAGCCAGGACAGGTATCAGCCCCAGCATTTT	CASSQDRYQPQHF
TRBV4-3	.	TRBJ1-4	.	14	TGCGCCAGCAGCCAGGGGCCCGGGGGGGAAAAACTGTTTTTT	CASSQGPGGEKLFF
TRBV4-1	TRBD1	TRBJ2-2	.	17	TGCGCCAGCAGCCACAACACAGGGACAGGGAACACCGGGGAGCTGTTTTTT	CASSHNTGTGNTGELFF
TRBV10-3	.	TRBJ2-2	.	12	TGTGCCATCAGTGAGTACACCGGGGAGCTGTTTTTT	CAISEYTGELFF
TRBV11-3	.	TRBJ1-5	.	16	TGTGCCAGCAGCGGGGGCGGGGTTTCTCGCAATCAGCCCCAGCATTTT	CASSGGGVSRNQPQHF
TRBV21-1	.	TRBJ2-5	.	15	TGTGCCAGCAGCAAAGAGAGGGCGTACCAAGAGACCCAGTACTTC	CASSKERAYQETQYF
TRBV15	.	TRBJ2-2	.	16	TGTGCCACCAGCAGAGATCCCGCGACTAGTGCCGGGGAGCTGTTTTTT	CATSRDPATSAGELFF
TRBV18	.	TRBJ2-2	.	13	TGTGCCAGCTCATCGGACTCAGCCGGGGAGCTGTTTTTT	CASSSDSAGELFF